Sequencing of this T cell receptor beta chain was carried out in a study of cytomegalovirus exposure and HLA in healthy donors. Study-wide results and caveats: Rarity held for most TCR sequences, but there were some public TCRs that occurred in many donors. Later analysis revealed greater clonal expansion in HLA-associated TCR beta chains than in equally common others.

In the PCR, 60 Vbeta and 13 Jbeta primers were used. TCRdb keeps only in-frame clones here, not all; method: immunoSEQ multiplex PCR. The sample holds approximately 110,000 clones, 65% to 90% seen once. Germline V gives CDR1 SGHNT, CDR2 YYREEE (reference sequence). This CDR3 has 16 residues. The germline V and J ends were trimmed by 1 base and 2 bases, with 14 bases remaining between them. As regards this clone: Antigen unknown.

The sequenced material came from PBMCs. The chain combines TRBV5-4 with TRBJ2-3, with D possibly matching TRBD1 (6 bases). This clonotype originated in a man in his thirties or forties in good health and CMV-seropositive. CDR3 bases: TGTGCCAGCAGCTTGACCATCGGACAGTTCACAGATACGCAGTATTTT. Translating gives CASSLTIGQFTDTQYF.